One and the same sample provided the 12 T cell receptor beta chains below, sequenced in a study of blood T cells in healthy people across ages. Sample-barcoded 5' priming and a J-beta primer mix drove a second PCR of roughly 7 to 11 cycles. One entry per CDR3 protein, called by TCRdb with MiXCR from the 5' RACE reads. This table has under 1,000,000 distinct CDR3 sequences, around 36% appearing once. The sequencing input was blood. The source is a man between 18 and 29 years old in good health.

In DNA form, the CDR3 reads TGTGCCAGCAGCTACCGGACTAGCGGGGGGGCTGAGGTCTATGAGCAGTTCTTC. It is translated as CASSYRTSGGAEVYEQFF. The rearrangement uses TRBV7-2 and TRBJ2-1; 15 nucleotides agree with TRBD2. The CDR3 runs 18 residues. J lost 8 bases, V lost 4 bases, and 12 bases had no gene match. Germline V gene lookup returns CDR1 SGHTA and CDR2 FQGNSA.

The chain couples TRBV5-6 to TRBJ2-4; D may be TRBD2 (5 bases). The end of the DNA aligns better with TRBJ2-7, so the J call may be wrong. Germline values: CDR1 SGHDT, CDR2 YYEEEE. The CDR3 has 13 amino acids. The CDR3 spells CASSEGSTYEQYF. The CDR3 DNA sequence: TGTGCCAGCAGCGAGGGCAGTACCTACGAGCAGTACTTC.

The chain links TRBV2 to TRBJ2-7; 9 bases fit TRBD2. The CDR3 totals 14 residues. Trimming took 5 bases from V and 7 from J; bases not matched to a gene: 9. CDR1 is SNHLY, CDR2 FYNNEI, per germline. The CDR3 sequence is CASSLTSGLNEQYF. CDR3 bases: TGTGCCAGCAGTCTGACTAGCGGTCTAAATGAGCAGTACTTC.

To note about this clonotype: This may be a read error: a much more frequent sequence differs by one nucleotide. The gene calls are TRBV5-1 and TRBJ2-3; D not resolved. With 0 bases removed from V and 6 bases from J, the gap between germline ends came to 8 bases. Per the germline V gene, CDR1 is SGHRS and CDR2 is YFSETQ. This CDR3 is 13 amino acids long. CDR3 sequence reads: CASSLAEEDTQYF. Here the CDR3 DNA reads TGCGCCAGCAGCTTGGCCGAGGAGGATACGCAGTATTTT.

The CDR3: CASSPGTVYQPQHF. Written as DNA, the CDR3 is TGTGCCAGCTCACCCGGGACAGTTTATCAGCCCCAGCATTTT. This chain connects TRBV18 to TRBJ1-5; 7 positions match TRBD1. V gave up 3 bases and J gave up 5 bases; unmatched junction bases: 4. From germline, CDR1 is KGHSH and CDR2 LQKENI. The CDR3 runs to 14 residues.

The V call is TRBV12-3 or TRBV12-4, the J call TRBJ2-3, with TRBD2 matching 14 bases. After removal of 4 bases from V and 0 bases from J, the junction contained 6 bases not matched to a gene. This CDR3 is built from 18 residues. The CDR3 sequence: CASSSPGLAGASTDTQYF. The CDR3 coding sequence is TGTGCCAGCAGTTCACCGGGACTAGCGGGAGCGAGCACAGATACGCAGTATTTT.

This chain connects TRBV7-9 to TRBJ2-7; TRBD1 agrees at 9 bases. This CDR3 contains 15 residues. Germline V gives CDR1 SEHNR, CDR2 FQNEAQ (reference sequence). Losses at the gene ends were 4 bases for V and 0 bases for J; bases not matched to a gene: 4. In DNA form, the CDR3 reads TGTGCCAGCAGCTGGGACAGGGCAAGCTCCTACGAGCAGTACTTC. It codes for CASSWDRASSYEQYF.

The rearrangement links TRBV28 to TRBJ2-4, with 7 bases lining up with TRBD2. Germline V CDR1 and CDR2: MDHEN, SYDVKM. V was clipped by 5 bases and J by 13 bases; unmatched bases: 14. This CDR3 comprises 14 residues. CDR3 bases: TGTGCCAGCAGTGGAGGACTAGATCGTAATGAGCAGTACTTC. Protein: CASSGGLDRNEQYF.

This clonotype was found a few times. The chain employs TRBV20-1 and TRBJ2-1, with TRBD2 as a possible D gene (5 bases). The V end lost 0 bases, the J end lost 0 bases, and 9 bases lay between the germline ends. The CDR3 sequence is 15 residues long. From germline, CDR1 is DFQATT and CDR2 SNEGSKA (reference sequence). CDR3 coding DNA: TGCAGTGCTAGAGAAGCGGACGACTCCTACAATGAGCAGTTCTTC. The encoded protein is CSAREADDSYNEQFF.

In its sample, this clonotype was seen once. The chain joins TRBV4-1 to TRBJ1-5; D is possibly TRBD1 (5 bases). The CDR3 runs to 14 residues. V shed 0 bases and J shed 9 bases, with 12 bases lying between them. Germline CDR1 reads MGHRA; CDR2 reads YSYEKL. CDR3: CASSQEPGPGPQHF. CDR3 in DNA: TGCGCCAGCAGCCAAGAGCCAGGGCCTGGGCCCCAGCATTTT.

This clonotype has a handful of counts. The chain employs TRBV7-2 and TRBJ2-3; D unclear. Trimming shortened V by 5 bases and J by 6 bases, and 12 bases separated the two germline ends. Germline CDR1 is SGHTA and CDR2 is FQGNSA. The CDR3 is made up of 13 amino acids. This CDR3 is CASSPSVRDTQYF. The CDR3 bases are TGTGCCAGCAGCCCCAGCGTCCGGGATACGCAGTATTTT.

The chain is built from TRBV25-1 and TRBJ1-4, with D possibly matching TRBD1 (6 bases). There are 15 residues in the CDR3. CDR1 MGHDK and CDR2 SYGVNS come from the germline V gene. The V end lost 6 bases, the J end lost 5 bases, and 16 bases lay between the germline ends. CDR3 DNA sequence: TGTGCCAGCAGCCACAACCGGGGGGCCAATGAAAAACTGTTTTTT. This translates into CASSHNRGANEKLFF.